This is a list of T cell receptor beta chains from one sample in a study of cytomegalovirus exposure and HLA in healthy donors. The table came from immunoSEQ multiplex PCR; TCRdb's copy has only in-frame clones and leaves some out. The sample shows fewer than 200,000 clones, 85% of them seen only once. Specimen: PBMCs. The receptors were sampled from a young man in good health and CMV-seropositive. Both conserved end residues are part of each CDR3. The D gene is left open where the match is weak. Clone size, where shown, is once, few, many, or a class for clones that have expanded.

v_call,d_call,j_call,clone_size,cdr3_nt,cdr3_aa
TRBV7-3,TRBD1,TRBJ2-1,few,TGTGCCAGCAGCTTTGGACAGGGAAACAATGAGCAGTTCTTC,CASSFGQGNNEQFF
TRBV4-1,TRBD1,TRBJ1-6,NA,TGCGCCAGCAGCCAATATCCTGCGGCAGGGGGCTTGCGTTCACCCCTCCACTTT,CASSQYPAAGGLRSPLHF
TRBV28,NA,TRBJ1-2,NA,TGTGCCAGCAGCTCCGACAGTACCTCCTATGGCTACACCTTC,CASSSDSTSYGYTF
TRBV6-6,TRBD2,TRBJ2-1,NA,TGTGCCAGCAGTTTAATAGCGGGAGACGGTGAGCAGTTCTTC,CASSLIAGDGEQFF
TRBV28,TRBD1,TRBJ2-7,NA,TGTGCCAGCCAGGGGGCCTATCTTTACGAGCAGTACTTC,CASQGAYLYEQYF
TRBV5-4,NA,TRBJ2-3,NA,TGTGCCAGCAGCTGGGGGGGCGGCCGAAGCACAGATACGCAGTATTTT,CASSWGGGRSTDTQYF
TRBV28,NA,TRBJ1-5,once,TGTGCCAGCACCCCGCCGCCGGGGGTGATGAGCAATCAGCCCCAGCATTTT,CASTPPPGVMSNQPQHF
TRBV7-9,NA,TRBJ2-7,NA,TGTGCCAGCAGCTTAGTAGGGCCCGGGGACGAGCAGTACTTC,CASSLVGPGDEQYF
TRBV30,NA,TRBJ1-2,NA,TGTGCCTGGAGCGCTAGACCTCTCCTCTATGGCTACACCTTC,CAWSARPLLYGYTF
TRBV6-1,NA,TRBJ1-1,NA,TGTGCCAGCAGTGGGTTGGGAGGCGACACTGAAGCTTTCTTT,CASSGLGGDTEAFF
TRBV28,NA,TRBJ2-5,NA,TGTGCCAGCAGTTTATACATGGCGGGAGAGACCCAGTACTTC,CASSLYMAGETQYF
TRBV2,NA,TRBJ1-3,once,TGTGCCAGCAGTATCTACCGAGAGATAAGCTCTGGAAACACCATATATTTT,CASSIYREISSGNTIYF
TRBV15,NA,TRBJ1-3,NA,TGTGCCACCAGCAGTCTCGGAGAGGGAAACACCATATATTTT,CATSSLGEGNTIYF
TRBV19,TRBD1,TRBJ1-5,NA,TGTGCCAGTAGCAGACAGGGGGCCCCCAATCAGCCCCAGCATTTT,CASSRQGAPNQPQHF
TRBV2,TRBD1,TRBJ2-1,NA,TGTGCCAGCAGAACGGGACAGGGCTCCTACAATGAGCAGTTCTTC,CASRTGQGSYNEQFF
TRBV28,TRBD2,TRBJ2-1,NA,TGTGCCAGCAGTTTCCCCCCCCTAGCGGATTCCTACAATGAGCAGTTCTTC,CASSFPPLADSYNEQFF
TRBV19,NA,TRBJ2-6,NA,TGTGCCAGTAGTATATTCGGGGCTGGGGCCAACGTCCTGACTTTC,CASSIFGAGANVLTF
TRBV7-3,NA,TRBJ2-1,NA,TGTGCCAGCAGCTTAGGATCTAGCTCCCGGGAGCAGTTCTTC,CASSLGSSSREQFF
TRBV28,TRBD1,TRBJ2-7,few,TGTGCCAGCAGTTCGGCCGGGACAGAGTACGAGCAGTACTTC,CASSSAGTEYEQYF
TRBV7-2,TRBD1,TRBJ2-2,once,TGTGCCAGCAGCCTAGGACAGGGGGGCACCGGGGAGCTGTTTTTT,CASSLGQGGTGELFF
TRBV28,NA,TRBJ2-1,NA,TGTGCCAGCAGTCCCCCTGGGGGGGCTGAGCAGTTCTTC,CASSPPGGAEQFF
TRBV7-3,NA,TRBJ2-5,NA,TGTGCCAGCAGCTTCTTCGCCGGAGAGATGGAGACCCAGTACTTC,CASSFFAGEMETQYF
TRBV30,NA,TRBJ2-7,once,TGTGCCTGGAGACGGTCATACGAGCAGTACTTC,CAWRRSYEQYF
TRBV19,NA,TRBJ2-2,NA,TGTGCCAGTTGGGGGGACACCGGGGAGCTGTTTTTT,CASWGDTGELFF
TRBV7-9,NA,TRBJ2-2,NA,TGTGCCAGCAGCCCAAGAGTCAGGGGGAACACCGGGGAGCTGTTTTTT,CASSPRVRGNTGELFF
TRBV19,TRBD1,TRBJ2-7,NA,TGTGCCAGTAGGAGAGGGGGCGACTACGAGCAGTACTTC,CASRRGGDYEQYF
TRBV27,TRBD1,TRBJ2-2,NA,TGTGCCAGCAGCTCCCGGGACAGGTACACCGGGGAGCTGTTTTTT,CASSSRDRYTGELFF
TRBV18,NA,TRBJ1-1,NA,TGTGCCAGCTCACCACCTCGACAGACGCACAACACTGAAGCTTTCTTT,CASSPPRQTHNTEAFF
TRBV4-1,NA,TRBJ1-2,NA,TGCGCCAGCGGGCCGGGCCCCGGAGGGGGCTACACCTTC,CASGPGPGGGYTF